This record covers a single TCR beta chain. Its antigen is undetermined. The sample comes from a study of monozygotic twins with inflammatory bowel disease. Following a re-call of the 5' RACE reads, TCRdb has one entry per CDR3 protein and lacks DNA. Its clone listing holds about 140,000 distinct CDR3 sequences. Points from the study as a whole: There was no way to distinguish the different T cell subtypes.

This CDR3 comprises 12 residues. Germline assignment: CDR1 SNHLY and CDR2 FYNNEI. The sequence was collected from a human donor with ulcerative colitis or Crohn's disease, or a healthy co-twin of an affected twin (not recorded which). The sequenced sample was blood. This chain connects TRBV2 to TRBJ2-7. CDR3 amino acids: CASSANSYEQYF.